This T cell receptor beta chain is drawn from a study of molecular identifiers for immune sequencing clone quantification. CDR3 length: 14 residues. Germline V gene data show CDR1 as SGHDT and CDR2 as YYEEEE. Bulk TCR libraries were made with methods that had been previously described and with listed TCR primers. MiXCR, applied by TCRdb to the PCR reads, yields one record per CDR3 protein. This sample has about 640,000 distinct CDR3 sequences, with just under 20% found just once. This clonotype has ten or more counts. Germline and junction disagree at one end, which may indicate a read error. V and J are TRBV5-6 and TRBJ2-5, with 7 bases lining up with TRBD1. The specimen sequenced was naive CD8+ T cells from blood, with Jurkat cell RNA spiked in. Subset indicated: FACS-sorted CD8+CD4-CCR7+CD45RA+ naive T cells. This receptor was obtained from a human donor in good health. Some libraries in this study had Jurkat cell RNA spiked in. Written as DNA, the CDR3 is TGTGCCAGCAGCTTGAGGGGGACAGTAGAGCCCCAGTACTTC. This gives the protein CASSLRGTVEPQYF.